The present TCR beta chain was sequenced within a study of CD8+ T cells in alopecia areata. Study overall: Treatment comprised oral tofacitinib, 5 to 10 mg twice daily, in treated patients. Overall study findings and caveats: Scalp clonality decreased significantly with tofacitinib, and so did expanded CD8+ clones among the top 100. Scalp sequencing captures resident alphabeta T cells of normal skin too.

Regarding this clone: Its antigen is unknown.

The treatment was: oral pan-JAK inhibitor, 5-10 mg twice daily. Patients with alopecia areata provided lesional scalp punch biopsies as well as peripheral blood. Reverse transcribed after extraction, RNA yielded cDNA as the sequencing template. The data were produced by immunoSEQ multiplex PCR, yet TCRdb's version contains in-frame clones alone and is incomplete. The top ten clones hold 20% to 25% of a sample with roughly 110,000 clones, around 84% of them seen once. Losses at the gene ends were 5 bases for V and 6 bases for J; bases not matched to a gene: 11. The germline gives CDR1 SGHTA, CDR2 FQGNSA. This CDR3 region has 15 residues.

The clonotype comes from a human donor with alopecia areata. The V gene is TRBV7-2, the J gene TRBJ2-3, with 7 positions matching TRBD1. The sample was CD8+ T cells sorted from blood, taken at week 24, from a patient treated with tofacitinib. The CDR3: CASSQAPRGRDTQYF. CDR3 nucleotide sequence: TGTGCCAGCAGCCAAGCTCCGAGGGGGCGGGATACGCAGTATTTT.